These 27 T cell receptor beta chains share one sample of origin, sequenced in a study of identical twins (dated by TCRdb to 2016 to 2017). The library came from 5' RACE. Sequencer: Illumina HiSeq 2000. TCRdb trimmed public reads at Q25 via fastp, called clones via MiXCR and kept in-frame beta chains. Rows merge per CDR3 protein into single entries with the most common DNA and genes. The sample table holds 450,000 or so distinct CDR3 sequences, of which 24% were seen once. Of the sample, 2.5% to 3.5% falls within the top ten clones. These data were likewise used in another study, on T cells expressing NK-cell markers.

The sample was CD4+ T cells sorted from blood. Every receptor here comes from a young woman in good health.

V and J are TRBV2 and TRBJ2-1; weak D call: TRBD1 (8 bases). The CDR3 spans 15 residues. V was shortened by 10 bases and J by 6 bases, with 22 bases between the two germline ends. Looked up from germline, CDR1 is SNHLY and CDR2 is FYNNEI. DNA of the CDR3: TGTGCCACCAACAGGGGGGGGCATGGAACCAATGAGCAGTTCTTC. It yields the protein CATNRGGHGTNEQFF.

The rearrangement uses TRBV9 and TRBJ2-2; 8 nucleotides align to TRBD1. The CDR3 length is 15 residues. The germline V gene encodes CDR1 SGDLS and CDR2 YYNGEE. V shed 0 bases and J 6 bases; nucleotides not matched to a gene: 4. The CDR3 is CASSVDLRGPGELFF. The DNA for the CDR3 is TGTGCCAGCAGCGTAGACCTCAGGGGGCCCGGGGAGCTGTTTTTT.

This sequence joins TRBV18 and TRBJ2-1, with D tentatively TRBD2 (5 bases). CDR3 length: 13 residues. Trimming took 7 bases from V and 9 from J, leaving 16 bases between them. Germline lookup yields CDR1 KGHSH and CDR2 LQKENI. CDR3 protein: CASYATRLSEQFF. The CDR3 region has the DNA TGTGCCAGCTACGCAACTAGGCTAAGTGAGCAGTTCTTC. The variable domain in full, with the rest retrieved from reference TRBV18 and TRBJ2-1, is NAGVMQNPRHLVRRRGQEARLRCSPMKGHSHVYWYRQLPEEGLKFMVYLQKENIIDESGMPKERFSAEFPKEGPSILRIQQVVRGDSAAYFCASYATRLSEQFFGPGTRLTVL.

This clonotype was detected many times. V gene TRBV12-3 or TRBV12-4 combines with J gene TRBJ2-1, with 9 bases matching TRBD2. CDR3 length: 16 amino acids. J lost 5 bases, V lost 5 bases, and 10 bases had no gene match. CDR3 residues: CASSRTTSGLNNEQFF. CDR3 nucleotide sequence: TGTGCCAGCAGTCGGACTACTAGCGGGCTGAACAATGAGCAGTTCTTC.

V is TRBV6-5 and J is TRBJ2-2; D could derive from TRBD1 or TRBD2 (5 bases each). V lost 0 bases and J 9 bases, leaving 8 bases between the germline ends. There are 13 residues in the CDR3. Germline CDR1 is MNHEY and CDR2 is SVGAGI. The CDR3 spells CASSYSRGRELFF. Here the CDR3 DNA reads TGTGCCAGCAGTTACTCGAGGGGCAGGGAGCTGTTTTTT.

The chain combines TRBV6-1 with TRBJ2-6; TRBD1 matches at 8 bases. V trimming: 6 bases; J trimming: 0 bases; junction bases outside the gene matches: 7. Per germline, CDR1 MNHNS and CDR2 SASEGT. The CDR3 length is 17 residues. The CDR3 protein is CASRRRDRSSGANVLTF. DNA for the CDR3: TGTGCCAGCAGGCGCCGGGACAGGTCCTCTGGGGCCAACGTCCTGACTTTC.

The V call is TRBV21-1, the J call TRBJ2-1; the D call of TRBD1 is as the table states it, not checked on the DNA. TRBV21-1 is deemed a pseudogene. The CDR3 contains 18 residues. CDR3 residues: CASSNTGGPFTAGNEQFF. The CDR3 bases are TGTGCCAGCAGCAATACTGGGGGACCCTTTACAGCCGGCAATGAGCAGTTCTTC.

The V gene is TRBV5-1, the J gene TRBJ1-1; TRBD1 might be the D (6 bases). V was clipped by 4 bases and J by 4 bases, with 14 bases between them. Germline V gene lookup returns CDR1 SGHRS and CDR2 YFSETQ. CDR3 size: 14 residues. The CDR3 is CASSRGAPGTEAFF. CDR3 nucleotide sequence: TGCGCCAGCAGCAGGGGGGCGCCGGGCACTGAAGCTTTCTTT.

The chain combines TRBV9 with TRBJ2-5, with a weak D call TRBD1 (5 bases). V lost 3 bases and J lost 0, with 18 bases in between. CDR1 is SGDLS, CDR2 YYNGEE, per germline. This CDR3 region has 17 residues. For the CDR3, the DNA is TGTGCCAGCAGCGCACAAGCGACAGATATGTACCAAGAGACCCAGTACTTC. This sequence encodes CASSAQATDMYQETQYF.

This chain joins TRBV20-1 and TRBJ2-7, with 11 positions matching TRBD1. The germline V gene encodes CDR1 DFQATT and CDR2 SNEGSKA (reference sequence). V dropped 3 bases and J dropped 2; count of bases not matched to a gene: 3. CDR3 length equals 14 residues. CDR3: CSASRDRGAYEQYF. Here the CDR3 DNA reads TGCAGTGCTAGCCGGGACAGGGGGGCCTACGAGCAGTACTTC.

The chain uses TRBV20-1 and TRBJ2-5; no firm D call. CDR1 and CDR2 (germline): DFQATT, SNEGSKA (reference sequence). The V end was cut by 3 bases, the J end by 3 bases, with 14 bases between. The CDR3 has 14 residues. CDR3 sequence: CSARDHLGKETQYF. For the CDR3, the DNA is TGCAGTGCTAGGGACCACCTGGGAAAAGAGACCCAGTACTTC.

In this sample, this clonotype turned up a few times. The J gene is TRBJ2-7, the V gene TRBV18; tentative D call: TRBD1 (6 bases). The germline V and J ends were trimmed by 2 bases and 5 bases, with 13 bases remaining between them. Germline CDR1 reads KGHSH; CDR2 reads LQKENI. The CDR3 has 14 residues. CDR3 sequence: CASSPDRQSNEQYF. CDR3 in DNA: TGTGCCAGCTCACCAGACAGGCAAAGCAACGAGCAGTACTTC.

This clonotype was counted ten times or more. The genes are TRBV7-2 and TRBJ2-5; the match to TRBD2 covers 7 bases. In germline, CDR1 is SGHTA, CDR2 FQGNSA. The V and J ends lost 5 bases and 0 bases, in that order; junction bases with no gene match: 3. The CDR3 extends over 14 amino acids. CDR3 bases: TGTGCCAGCAGCGAAACTAGCGACCAAGAGACCCAGTACTTC. As protein: CASSETSDQETQYF.

This clonotype was seen a handful of times. CDR3 in DNA: TGCGCCAGCAGTCATAGACCCGGCAGTGCGCAGTATTTT. As protein: CASSHRPGSAQYF. The V call is TRBV10-1, the J call TRBJ2-3, with D unclear. The CDR3 runs 13 residues. Germline lookup yields CDR1 WNHNN and CDR2 SYGVQD (reference sequence). The V end was cut by 5 bases, the J end by 10 bases, with 16 bases between.

V gene TRBV19 combines with J gene TRBJ1-1; perhaps TRBD1 as D (5 bases). Trimming shortened V by 5 bases and J by 8 bases, and 12 bases separated the two germline ends. This CDR3 contains 12 residues. Germline-derived CDR1 and CDR2 are LNHDA and SQIVND (reference sequence). CDR3: CASSLGRGEAFF. The CDR3 DNA reads as TGTGCCAGTAGTTTGGGGCGAGGGGAAGCTTTCTTT.

The J gene is TRBJ2-5, the V gene TRBV6-1; D uncertain. The germline gives CDR1 MNHNS, CDR2 SASEGT. With 6 bases removed from V and 3 bases from J, the gap between germline ends came to 14 bases. There are 14 residues in the CDR3. The CDR3 is CASRTVGHEETQYF. Written as DNA, the CDR3 is TGTGCCAGCAGAACTGTGGGCCACGAAGAGACCCAGTACTTC.

The V and J genes are TRBV7-8 and TRBJ2-5; TRBD1 aligns across 7 bases. In germline, CDR1 is SGHVS, CDR2 FQNEAQ. The CDR3 consists of 15 residues. V lost 5 bases to trimming and J lost 2 bases; unmatched junction nucleotides: 8. The CDR3: CASSTRQGRQETQYF. The DNA of the CDR3 is TGTGCCAGCAGCACCAGACAGGGCAGGCAAGAGACCCAGTACTTC. The variable domain in full, with the rest retrieved from reference TRBV7-8 and TRBJ2-5, is GAGVSQSPRYKVAKRGQDVALRCDPISGHVSLFWYQQALGQGPEFLTYFQNEAQLDKSGLPSDRFFAERPEGSVSTLKIQRTQQEDSAVYLCASSTRQGRQETQYFGPGTRLLVL.

The V gene is TRBV21-1, the J gene TRBJ2-4; TRBD1, the table's D call, was not compared with the DNA. TRBV21-1 is labeled a pseudogene. This CDR3 has 18 residues. The CDR3 sequence is CASSKVTGRGNTKNIQYF. The CDR3 coding sequence is TGTGCCAGCAGCAAAGTTACGGGAAGGGGAAATACCAAAAACATTCAGTACTTC.

The chain links TRBV5-1 to TRBJ2-2; 10 bases are a match to TRBD2. Per the germline V gene, CDR1 is SGHRS and CDR2 is YFSETQ. This CDR3 is built from 15 residues. V shed 4 bases, J shed 0 bases, and the junction held 0 bases outside the gene matches. The CDR3 region is CASSSGGANTGELFF. The DNA of the CDR3 is TGCGCCAGCAGCAGCGGGGGGGCGAACACCGGGGAGCTGTTTTTT. Looking up the rest from reference TRBV5-1 and TRBJ2-2 gives the full variable domain: KAGVTQTPRYLIKTRGQQVTLSCSPISGHRSVSWYQQTPGQGLQFLFEYFSETQRNKGNFPGRFSGRQFSNSRSEMNVSTLELGDSALYLCASSSGGANTGELFFGEGSRLTVL.

There are a few counts of this clonotype. V and J are TRBV7-2 and TRBJ1-6; D perhaps matches TRBD1 (5 bases). Looked up from germline, CDR1 is SGHTA and CDR2 is FQGNSA. The CDR3 loop spans 15 amino acids. V was shortened by 5 bases and J by 3 bases, with 11 bases between the two germline ends. CDR3 bases: TGTGCCAGCAGCCCCAACAGGAACTATAATTCACCCCTCCACTTT. Its translation: CASSPNRNYNSPLHF.

The chain couples TRBV12-3 or TRBV12-4 to TRBJ1-2, with a weak D call TRBD1 (5 bases). CDR3 length: 14 residues. V lost 8 bases to trimming and J lost 3 bases, with 16 bases between them. CDR3 in amino acids: CASQVQGGYYGYTF. The CDR3 DNA reads as TGTGCCAGCCAGGTCCAGGGAGGTTACTATGGCTACACCTTC.

The DNA for the CDR3 is TGTGCCATCAGTGAGCCGGGGACAGGAGGGGGCAATGAGCAGTTCTTC. Translating gives CAISEPGTGGGNEQFF. The rearrangement joins TRBV10-3 to TRBJ2-1; 8 bases map to TRBD1. CDR1 is ENHRY and CDR2 is SYGVKD in the germline V gene. The CDR3 sequence is 16 residues long. With V trimmed by 2 bases and J by 6 bases, 9 bases remained unmatched.

This clonotype appeared a few times. J is TRBJ1-5 and V is TRBV19; D may be TRBD1 (6 bases). V was shortened by 6 bases and J by 0 bases, with 12 bases between the two germline ends. The germline CDR1 and CDR2 sequences are LNHDA and SQIVND (reference sequence). This CDR3 is 15 amino acids long. The CDR3 reads CASRAGHYSNQPQHF. CDR3 in DNA: TGTGCCAGTAGAGCGGGACACTATAGCAATCAGCCCCAGCATTTT.

The V gene is TRBV9, the J gene TRBJ2-5, with D uncertain. V lost 0 bases to trimming and J lost 3 bases, with 6 bases between them. The germline CDR1 and CDR2 sequences are SGDLS and YYNGEE. This CDR3 spans 13 amino acids. The CDR3 coding sequence is TGTGCCAGCAGCGTAGCACTAAAAGAGACCCAGTACTTC. This gives the protein CASSVALKETQYF.

The table lists this clonotype with a few counts. This chain joins TRBV7-9 and TRBJ2-1; 9 bases match TRBD2. J lost 2 bases, V lost 5 bases, and 10 bases had no gene match. The CDR3 is 17 amino acids. CDR1 is SEHNR and CDR2 is FQNEAQ in the germline V gene (reference sequence). DNA for the CDR3: TGTGCCAGCAGCCTCCACTTCTTAGCGGGGGCCTACAATGAGCAGTTCTTC. Protein product: CASSLHFLAGAYNEQFF.

V gene TRBV20-1 combines with J gene TRBJ1-1; the D is unclear. Per germline, CDR1 DFQATT and CDR2 SNEGSKA (reference sequence). The CDR3 is 12 amino acids. V was pared by 5 bases and J by 1 base, with 8 bases between. CDR3 in DNA: TGCAGTGCTTCCCCCTGGAACACTGAAGCTTTCTTT. Its protein is CSASPWNTEAFF.

In its sample, this clonotype was seen a few times. The J gene is TRBJ2-7, the V gene TRBV6-2 or TRBV6-3; D perhaps matches TRBD1 (6 bases). Germline V gives CDR1 MNHEY, CDR2 SVGEGT. Trimming removed 4 bases from V and 7 bases from J, with 17 bases in between. CDR3 length equals 14 residues. Written as DNA, the CDR3 is TGTGCCAGCAGTTCGAGATTCTGGACAGTAGAGCAGTACTTC. It translates to CASSSRFWTVEQYF.